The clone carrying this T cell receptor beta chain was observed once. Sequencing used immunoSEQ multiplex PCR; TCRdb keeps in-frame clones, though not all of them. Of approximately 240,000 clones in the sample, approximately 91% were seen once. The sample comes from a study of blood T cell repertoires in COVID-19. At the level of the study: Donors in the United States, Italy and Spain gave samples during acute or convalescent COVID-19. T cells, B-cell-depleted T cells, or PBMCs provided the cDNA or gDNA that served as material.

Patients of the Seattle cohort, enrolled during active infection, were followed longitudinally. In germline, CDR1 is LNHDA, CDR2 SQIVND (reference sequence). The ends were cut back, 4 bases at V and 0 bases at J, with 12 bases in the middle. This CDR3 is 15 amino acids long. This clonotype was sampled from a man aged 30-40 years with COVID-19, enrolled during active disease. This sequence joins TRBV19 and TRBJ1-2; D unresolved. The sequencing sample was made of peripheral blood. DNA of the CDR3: TGTGCCAGTAGTACCCACTGGGCAGCTAACTATGGCTACACCTTC. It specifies CASSTHWAANYGYTF.